A single sample gave rise to the 15 T cell receptor beta chains below, sequenced in a study of chemoradiotherapy in HPV16-positive cancers. Libraries were prepared by immunoSEQ multiplex PCR; TCRdb keeps only in-frame clonotypes and omits some of them. Of some 5,400 clones in the sample, about three quarters were seen once. Sampling was conducted from a patient who underwent chemoradiotherapy. The origin of the receptors is a human donor with HPV-associated anogenital cancer.

The V and J genes are TRBV28 and TRBJ2-1; 7 bases align to TRBD2. The germline gives CDR1 MDHEN, CDR2 SYDVKM. The junction had 5 bases not matched to a gene; V was cut back by 3 bases and J by 0 bases. The CDR3 sequence is 16 residues long. In nucleotides, the CDR3 is TGTGCCAGCAGTTTTCGTGGGGGGGACTCCTACAATGAGCAGTTCTTC. It encodes CASSFRGGDSYNEQFF.

The rearrangement uses TRBV11-3 and TRBJ2-1, with 16 bases identical to TRBD2. The length of the CDR3 is 17 residues. V gave up 4 bases and J gave up 11 bases; unmatched junction bases: 11. Germline V gene data show CDR1 as SGHNT and CDR2 as YENEEA. CDR3 residues: CASSSGLAGGPKRQQFF. The CDR3 DNA reads TGTGCCAGCAGCTCGGGACTAGCGGGAGGGCCCAAAAGACAGCAGTTCTTC.

The chain couples TRBV6-1 to TRBJ2-5; D might be TRBD1 (6 bases). The CDR3 length is 20 residues. V was trimmed by 2 bases and J by 5 bases, leaving 30 bases between them. Germline CDR1 and CDR2: MNHNS and SASEGT. The CDR3 DNA is TGTGCCAGCAGTGAATTCGGCAGGATTCGGGTTAGCAGGGGCCGCGAGACCCAGTACTTC. It translates to CASSEFGRIRVSRGRETQYF.

This sequence joins TRBV4-1 and TRBJ2-7; D is perhaps TRBD1 (6 bases). The CDR3 is made up of 14 amino acids. Between the trimmed V and J ends, which lost 0 bases and 4 bases, there was a span of 10 bases. Germline lookup yields CDR1 MGHRA and CDR2 YSYEKL. CDR3 sequence (DNA): TGCGCCAGCAGCCAAGAGGGGGCATGGTACGAGCAGTACTTC. The encoded protein is CASSQEGAWYEQYF.

The V call is TRBV7-2, the J call TRBJ2-7, with no clear D. Germline V gives CDR1 SGHTA, CDR2 FQGNSA. The CDR3 runs 13 residues. Between the trimmed V and J ends, which lost 1 base and 5 bases, there was a span of 9 bases. For the CDR3, the DNA is TGTGCCAGCAGCTTAGGGGCTAGAGACGAGCAGTACTTC. Its protein product is CASSLGARDEQYF.

The chain couples TRBV30 to TRBJ1-3; maybe TRBD1 (5 bases). This CDR3 has 13 residues. V shed 0 bases and J shed 7 bases, with 10 bases lying between them. CDR1 is GTSNPN and CDR2 is SVGIG in the germline V gene (reference sequence). The CDR3 region is CAWSVARGNTIYF. The CDR3 region has the DNA TGTGCCTGGAGTGTAGCGCGGGGGAACACCATATATTTT.

The chain employs TRBV5-4 and TRBJ2-3, with 12 bases identical to TRBD2. The germline CDR1 and CDR2 sequences are SGHNT and YYREEE (reference sequence). This CDR3 contains 16 residues. V dropped 5 bases and J dropped 2; count of bases not matched to a gene: 6. The CDR3 nucleotides are TGTGCCAGCAGACCAGGGACTAGCGGGTACACAGATACGCAGTATTTT. This encodes CASRPGTSGYTDTQYF.

The chain employs TRBV11-3 and TRBJ2-1; D is possibly TRBD1 (5 bases). Germline V gene sequence: CDR1 SGHNT, CDR2 YENEEA. The CDR3 covers 16 residues. V was shortened by 0 bases and J by 2 bases, with 11 bases between the two germline ends. Here the CDR3 DNA reads TGTGCCAGCAGCTTAGAAGGGGTATGGGCCTACAATGAGCAGTTCTTC. This encodes CASSLEGVWAYNEQFF.

DNA of the CDR3: TGCGCCAGCAGCCAAGATCGGCAAGGGACAGGGGGCTTATATGGCTACACCTTC. Its protein is CASSQDRQGTGGLYGYTF. J is TRBJ1-2 and V is TRBV4-3, with 12 bases aligning to TRBD1. CDR1 and CDR2 (germline): LGHNA, YSLEER. The CDR3 is made up of 18 amino acids. V shed 0 bases and J 5 bases; nucleotides not matched to a gene: 10.

This chain links TRBV19 with TRBJ1-2; a weak D match, TRBD1 (5 bases). The CDR3 runs 13 residues. Germline CDR1 LNHDA, CDR2 SQIVND (reference sequence). V dropped 0 bases and J dropped 8 bases, with 10 bases sitting between them. The CDR3 sequence is CASSIDYGDGYTF. The CDR3 DNA reads TGTGCCAGTAGTATAGATTACGGGGACGGCTACACCTTC. Full variable domain (missing parts from reference TRBV19 and TRBJ1-2): DGGITQSPKYLFRKEGQNVTLSCEQNLNHDAMYWYRQDPGQGLRLIYYSQIVNDFQKGDIAEGYSVSREKKESFPLTVTSAQKNPTAFYLCASSIDYGDGYTFGSGTRLTVV.

This chain joins TRBV5-4 and TRBJ1-5; unclear D gene. Germline V gene lookup returns CDR1 SGHNT and CDR2 YYREEE (reference sequence). V was cut by 0 bases and J by 3 bases, with 7 bases left in between. The CDR3 has 14 residues. CDR3 in amino acids: CASSLGQVNQPQHF. In DNA, the CDR3 is TGTGCCAGCAGCTTGGGGCAGGTCAATCAGCCCCAGCATTTT.

The chain employs TRBV27 and TRBJ1-6; the D is unclear. The germline CDR1 and CDR2 sequences are MNHEY and SMNVEV (reference sequence). The V gene lost 3 bases and the J gene lost 8 bases, with 5 bases spanning the gap. The CDR3 is 12 residues long. The CDR3 here is CASSLGDSPLHF. In nucleotides, the CDR3 is TGTGCCAGCAGTTTGGGAGATTCACCCCTCCACTTT.

The V and J genes are TRBV10-3 and TRBJ1-6; TRBD1 agrees at 9 bases. V trimming: 4 bases; J trimming: 4 bases; junction bases outside the gene matches: 2. CDR3 length: 15 amino acids. Germline loops: CDR1 ENHRY, CDR2 SYGVKD. CDR3 nucleotide sequence: TGTGCCATCAGTGCCGGGACAGGGTATAATTCACCCCTCCACTTT. The encoded protein is CAISAGTGYNSPLHF.

This chain connects TRBV5-5 to TRBJ2-1, with D perhaps matching TRBD2 (6 bases). Between the trimmed V and J ends, which lost 1 base and 9 bases, there was a span of 8 bases. This CDR3 has 12 amino acids. CDR1 and CDR2 from the germline V gene are SGHKS and YYEKEE (reference sequence). The DNA of the CDR3 is TGTGCCAGCAGCTTGAACGGGGGTGAGCAGTTCTTC. It encodes CASSLNGGEQFF.

This clone has just a few counts. The V call is TRBV7-2, the J call TRBJ1-2; a possible D gene is TRBD1 (5 bases). This CDR3 comprises 12 residues. In germline, CDR1 is SGHTA, CDR2 FQGNSA. Trimming took 4 bases from V and 14 from J, leaving 17 bases between them. The CDR3 is CASSSDRGTATF. As DNA, the CDR3 is TGTGCCAGCAGCTCCGACCGCGGGACGGCGACCTTC.